Presented here are 27 T cell receptor beta chains from one specimen sequenced in a study of cytomegalovirus exposure and HLA in healthy donors. Use of 60 Vbeta and 13 Jbeta primers characterized the PCR. This table comes from immunoSEQ multiplex PCR, and its TCRdb copy is limited to in-frame clones, with some not included. The table shows approximately 130,000 clones, with approximately 84% occurring only once. Sequenced sample: PBMCs. The receptors were gathered from a boy between 2 and 10 years old in good health and CMV-seronegative.

The table lists this clone with a few counts. In the same sample, other DNA sequences code for this CDR3. The chain combines TRBV7-2 with TRBJ2-7; D is uncertain. The CDR3 extends over 11 amino acids. Trimming pared 4 bases from V and 2 bases from J, leaving 3 bases between. Germline V gene data show CDR1 as SGHTA and CDR2 as FQGNSA. CDR3 loop: CASSSAYEQYF. The CDR3 DNA reads TGTGCCAGCAGCTCTGCCTACGAGCAGTACTTC.

This clone was counted a single time. The chain recombines TRBV7-8 with TRBJ2-1, with 9 bases identical to TRBD2. Germline-derived CDR1 and CDR2 are SGHVS and FQNEAQ. The CDR3 extends over 17 amino acids. V was pared by 1 base and J by 4 bases, with 8 bases of the junction left unmatched. CDR3 coding DNA: TGTGCCAGCAGCTTAGTGGTTAGCGGGGGCCTTTACAATGAGCAGTTCTTC. It yields the protein CASSLVVSGGLYNEQFF.

This chain connects TRBV15 to TRBJ2-2, with D hard to call. Germline lookup yields CDR1 LNHNV and CDR2 YYDKDF (reference sequence). V lost 0 bases and J lost 7, with 6 bases in between. This CDR3 is 13 amino acids long. The CDR3 reads CATSRDPDGELFF. The CDR3 coding sequence is TGTGCCACCAGCAGAGATCCAGACGGGGAGCTGTTTTTT.

The chain joins TRBV7-2 to TRBJ2-1; the D is unclear. Germline V gives CDR1 SGHTA, CDR2 FQGNSA. This CDR3 region has 12 residues. Trimming took 5 bases from V and 2 from J, leaving 4 bases between them. The CDR3 is CASSPTYNEQFF. CDR3 DNA: TGTGCCAGCAGCCCCACCTACAATGAGCAGTTCTTC.

J is TRBJ1-1 and V is TRBV7-3; the D is unclear. V gave up 4 bases and J gave up 5 bases, with 11 bases separating them. The length of the CDR3 is 13 residues. Germline loops: CDR1 SGHTA, CDR2 FQGTGA. The CDR3 here is CASSSAAATEAFF. For the CDR3, the DNA is TGTGCCAGCAGCTCTGCGGCAGCAACTGAAGCTTTCTTT.

The V and J genes are TRBV4-1 and TRBJ1-6; perhaps TRBD1 as D (6 bases). This CDR3 spans 17 amino acids. CDR1 and CDR2 (germline): MGHRA, YSYEKL. Trimming cost V 0 bases and J 10 bases, with 19 bases left between them. CDR3 region: CASSQDMGGRGGSPLHF. CDR3 in DNA: TGCGCCAGCAGCCAAGATATGGGTGGAAGGGGGGGGTCACCCCTCCACTTT.

The V gene is TRBV29-1, the J gene TRBJ1-1; no clear D gene. Germline CDR1 is SQVTM and CDR2 is ANQGSEA. V was trimmed by 3 bases and J by 0 bases, leaving 8 bases between them. CDR3 length: 13 residues. In DNA form, the CDR3 reads TGCAGCGTTGACGAGGGCATGAACACTGAAGCTTTCTTT. Translating it yields CSVDEGMNTEAFF.

This clone was found a few times. The J gene is TRBJ1-6, the V gene TRBV4-1; D is uncertain. In germline, CDR1 is MGHRA, CDR2 YSYEKL. The CDR3 totals 15 residues. V was cut by 5 bases and J by 3 bases, with 11 bases left in between. DNA for the CDR3: TGCGCCAGCAGCTCACGCGGGCTCTATAATTCACCCCTCCACTTT. Translated, it gives CASSSRGLYNSPLHF.

The rearrangement joins TRBV11-3 to TRBJ2-2; D remains ambiguous. Germline-derived CDR1 and CDR2 are SGHNT and YENEEA. This CDR3 has 16 amino acids. V gave up 5 bases and J gave up 3 bases, with 16 bases separating them. CDR3: CASSLLEGQDTGELFF. In DNA, the CDR3 is TGTGCCAGCAGCCTGCTGGAAGGTCAGGACACCGGGGAGCTGTTTTTT.

V and J are TRBV21-1 and TRBJ2-7; TRBD2, the table's D call, lacks a check against the DNA. TRBV21-1 has pseudogene status. The CDR3 loop spans 14 amino acids. This CDR3 is CASSKVNYSYEQYV. CDR3 sequence (DNA): TGTGCCAGCAGCAAAGTTAACTACTCCTACGAGCAGTACGTC.

The CDR3 sequence: CASSQYGEWGGYTF. In DNA form, the CDR3 reads TGTGCCAGCAGCCAATACGGGGAATGGGGTGGCTACACCTTC. The chain recombines TRBV7-2 with TRBJ1-2; D not resolved. The CDR3 runs 14 residues. The V gene's germline CDR1 is SGHTA and CDR2 FQGNSA. Trimming took off 5 bases at V and 7 bases at J, with 17 bases between the two ends.

The rearrangement joins TRBV18 to TRBJ2-1; possibly TRBD1 for D (6 bases). CDR1 and CDR2 from the germline V gene are KGHSH and LQKENI. The CDR3 consists of 16 residues. Trimming removed 1 base from V and 1 base from J, with 11 bases in between. CDR3 bases: TGTGCCAGCTCACCACAACAGGGTGAATCCTACAATGAGCAGTTCTTC. Its translation is CASSPQQGESYNEQFF. The full variable domain, with the rest looked up from reference TRBV18 and TRBJ2-1, is NAGVMQNPRHLVRRRGQEARLRCSPMKGHSHVYWYRQLPEEGLKFMVYLQKENIIDESGMPKERFSAEFPKEGPSILRIQQVVRGDSAAYFCASSPQQGESYNEQFFGPGTRLTVL.

The V call is TRBV27, the J call TRBJ2-4, with TRBD1 as a possible D gene (5 bases). The CDR3 contains 15 residues. Trimming removed 4 bases from V and 4 bases from J, with 14 bases in between. Germline CDR1 and CDR2: MNHEY and SMNVEV (reference sequence). For the CDR3, the DNA is TGTGCCAGCAGTTACCGCTGGGCAGGGAAAAACATTCAGTACTTC. Residues: CASSYRWAGKNIQYF.

This chain joins TRBV10-3 and TRBJ1-2; tentatively, D is TRBD1 (6 bases). V lost 3 bases and J lost 4, with 12 bases in between. Germline V gene data show CDR1 as ENHRY and CDR2 as SYGVKD. The CDR3 contains 14 residues. The CDR3 reads CAISEGGDAYGYTF. CDR3 sequence (DNA): TGTGCCATCAGTGAAGGGGGTGACGCCTATGGCTACACCTTC.

V is TRBV19 and J is TRBJ1-1; unclear D gene. The germline V gene encodes CDR1 LNHDA and CDR2 SQIVND (reference sequence). V lost 6 bases and J lost 0, with 14 bases in between. The CDR3 covers 15 residues. As DNA, the CDR3 is TGTGCCAGTAGCAAAGGAGAGACTTTGAACACTGAAGCTTTCTTT. Translation: CASSKGETLNTEAFF.

This chain joins TRBV30 and TRBJ1-1; no reliable D call. V was shortened by 7 bases and J by 7 bases, with 13 bases between the two germline ends. Germline V lookup: CDR1 GTSNPN, CDR2 SVGIG (reference sequence). This CDR3 is built from 11 residues. The CDR3 nucleotides read TGTGCCTTACGTGGGCAGTGTGAAGCTTTCTTT. It yields the protein CALRGQCEAFF.

This clone was picked up a small number of times. CDR3 in DNA: TGCGCCAGCAGCTTGGATCGCGGATCTAACTATGGCTACACCTTC. It translates to CASSLDRGSNYGYTF. The chain has TRBV5-1 and TRBJ1-2; D not certain. V lost 0 bases, J lost 0 bases, and 9 bases lay in between. The CDR3 length is 15 residues. Germline CDR1 is SGHRS and CDR2 is YFSETQ.

For the CDR3, the DNA is TGTGCCAGCAGAAACGCCGAAGCCGGGAACACTGAAGCTTTCTTT. Translated: CASRNAEAGNTEAFF. The chain has TRBV27 and TRBJ1-1; D not resolved. CDR3 length: 15 amino acids. With 6 bases removed from V and 1 base from J, the gap between germline ends came to 15 bases. CDR1 is MNHEY and CDR2 is SMNVEV in the germline V gene (reference sequence).

About this clone itself: One end of the junction does not line up with germline, which may come from a read error. The rearrangement uses TRBV7-2 and TRBJ1-2; D possibly corresponds to TRBD1 (5 bases). The length of the CDR3 is 12 residues. From germline, CDR1 is SGHTA and CDR2 FQGNSA. The CDR3 coding sequence is TGTGCCAGCAGCTTTTGGGACTACGGCTACACCTTC. This encodes CASSFWDYGYTF.

This clone was detected only a few times. The chain has TRBV6-1 and TRBJ1-1; a weak D match, TRBD1 (5 bases). The length of the CDR3 is 14 residues. From germline, CDR1 is MNHNS and CDR2 SASEGT. V dropped 7 bases and J dropped 5 bases, with 17 bases sitting between them. CDR3 region: CASTTGGGGTEAFF. The CDR3 region has the DNA TGTGCCAGCACTACAGGTGGGGGGGGGACTGAAGCTTTCTTT.

The rearrangement links TRBV6-1 to TRBJ2-2, with 14 bases fitting TRBD2. V lost 3 bases and J lost 10; bases outside the gene matches: 4. Looked up from germline, CDR1 is MNHNS and CDR2 is SASEGT. CDR3 length equals 15 residues. CDR3 DNA: TGTGCCAGCAGTGATGGGACTAGCGGGGGCCCGGAGCTGTTTTTT. This sequence encodes CASSDGTSGGPELFF.

The rearrangement links TRBV30 to TRBJ2-1, with D possibly being TRBD2 (6 bases). Trimming shortened V by 0 bases and J by 0 bases, and 15 bases separated the two germline ends. Germline CDR1 reads GTSNPN; CDR2 reads SVGIG (reference sequence). The CDR3 has 17 amino acids. CDR3 in DNA: TGTGCCTGGAGTGTACTAGCTCCGAGTAGCTCCTACAATGAGCAGTTCTTC. Translation gives CAWSVLAPSSSYNEQFF.

CDR3 loop: CASSHPRTGPGNTEAFF. CDR3 DNA sequence: TGTGCCAGCAGCCATCCCAGGACAGGGCCTGGAAACACTGAAGCTTTCTTT. The chain combines TRBV5-4 with TRBJ1-1; 8 bases align to TRBD1. The CDR3 is 17 amino acids. The germline gives CDR1 SGHNT, CDR2 YYREEE (reference sequence). Trimming took 4 bases from V and 2 from J; bases not matched to a gene: 13.

The J gene is TRBJ2-2, the V gene TRBV30; 9 positions match TRBD2. The CDR3 has 15 residues. CDR1 GTSNPN and CDR2 SVGIG come from the germline V gene (reference sequence). V was clipped by 4 bases and J by 3 bases; unmatched bases: 6. This CDR3 is CAWTKAGGYTGELFF. The DNA of the CDR3 is TGTGCCTGGACCAAAGCGGGGGGCTACACCGGGGAGCTGTTTTTT.

The sample holds one count of this clone. The genes are TRBV7-2 and TRBJ2-1, with D perhaps matching TRBD2 (6 bases). The CDR3 is 17 residues long. The germline V gene has CDR1 SGHTA and CDR2 FQGNSA. V was clipped by 3 bases and J by 2 bases, with 17 bases between them. DNA of the CDR3: TGTGCCAGCAGCTTGCCCCTCCCGCCGGGGGCCTACAATGAGCAGTTCTTC. It codes for CASSLPLPPGAYNEQFF.

The V and J genes are TRBV25-1 and TRBJ2-7, with D perhaps TRBD1 (5 bases). Germline V CDR1 and CDR2: MGHDK, SYGVNS. V was trimmed by 5 bases and J by 1 base, leaving 9 bases between them. This CDR3 has 13 residues. CDR3 protein: CASSTSGSYEQYF. In nucleotides, the CDR3 is TGTGCCAGCAGTACCTCAGGGTCCTACGAGCAGTACTTC.

Comment on this clone: The CDR3 carries no conserved terminal phenylalanine or tryptophan, so it likely arises from a read error. The rearrangement uses TRBV4-3 and TRBJ1-2; 7 bases agree with TRBD1. The germline V gene encodes CDR1 LGHNA and CDR2 YSLEER. The trim removed 0 bases at V and 0 bases at J, leaving 4 bases unmatched. CDR3 length: 16 residues. CDR3 nucleotide sequence: TGCGCCAGCAGCCAAGAGACAGGGAGAGCTAACTATGGCTACACCCTC. Its translation is CASSQETGRANYGYTL.